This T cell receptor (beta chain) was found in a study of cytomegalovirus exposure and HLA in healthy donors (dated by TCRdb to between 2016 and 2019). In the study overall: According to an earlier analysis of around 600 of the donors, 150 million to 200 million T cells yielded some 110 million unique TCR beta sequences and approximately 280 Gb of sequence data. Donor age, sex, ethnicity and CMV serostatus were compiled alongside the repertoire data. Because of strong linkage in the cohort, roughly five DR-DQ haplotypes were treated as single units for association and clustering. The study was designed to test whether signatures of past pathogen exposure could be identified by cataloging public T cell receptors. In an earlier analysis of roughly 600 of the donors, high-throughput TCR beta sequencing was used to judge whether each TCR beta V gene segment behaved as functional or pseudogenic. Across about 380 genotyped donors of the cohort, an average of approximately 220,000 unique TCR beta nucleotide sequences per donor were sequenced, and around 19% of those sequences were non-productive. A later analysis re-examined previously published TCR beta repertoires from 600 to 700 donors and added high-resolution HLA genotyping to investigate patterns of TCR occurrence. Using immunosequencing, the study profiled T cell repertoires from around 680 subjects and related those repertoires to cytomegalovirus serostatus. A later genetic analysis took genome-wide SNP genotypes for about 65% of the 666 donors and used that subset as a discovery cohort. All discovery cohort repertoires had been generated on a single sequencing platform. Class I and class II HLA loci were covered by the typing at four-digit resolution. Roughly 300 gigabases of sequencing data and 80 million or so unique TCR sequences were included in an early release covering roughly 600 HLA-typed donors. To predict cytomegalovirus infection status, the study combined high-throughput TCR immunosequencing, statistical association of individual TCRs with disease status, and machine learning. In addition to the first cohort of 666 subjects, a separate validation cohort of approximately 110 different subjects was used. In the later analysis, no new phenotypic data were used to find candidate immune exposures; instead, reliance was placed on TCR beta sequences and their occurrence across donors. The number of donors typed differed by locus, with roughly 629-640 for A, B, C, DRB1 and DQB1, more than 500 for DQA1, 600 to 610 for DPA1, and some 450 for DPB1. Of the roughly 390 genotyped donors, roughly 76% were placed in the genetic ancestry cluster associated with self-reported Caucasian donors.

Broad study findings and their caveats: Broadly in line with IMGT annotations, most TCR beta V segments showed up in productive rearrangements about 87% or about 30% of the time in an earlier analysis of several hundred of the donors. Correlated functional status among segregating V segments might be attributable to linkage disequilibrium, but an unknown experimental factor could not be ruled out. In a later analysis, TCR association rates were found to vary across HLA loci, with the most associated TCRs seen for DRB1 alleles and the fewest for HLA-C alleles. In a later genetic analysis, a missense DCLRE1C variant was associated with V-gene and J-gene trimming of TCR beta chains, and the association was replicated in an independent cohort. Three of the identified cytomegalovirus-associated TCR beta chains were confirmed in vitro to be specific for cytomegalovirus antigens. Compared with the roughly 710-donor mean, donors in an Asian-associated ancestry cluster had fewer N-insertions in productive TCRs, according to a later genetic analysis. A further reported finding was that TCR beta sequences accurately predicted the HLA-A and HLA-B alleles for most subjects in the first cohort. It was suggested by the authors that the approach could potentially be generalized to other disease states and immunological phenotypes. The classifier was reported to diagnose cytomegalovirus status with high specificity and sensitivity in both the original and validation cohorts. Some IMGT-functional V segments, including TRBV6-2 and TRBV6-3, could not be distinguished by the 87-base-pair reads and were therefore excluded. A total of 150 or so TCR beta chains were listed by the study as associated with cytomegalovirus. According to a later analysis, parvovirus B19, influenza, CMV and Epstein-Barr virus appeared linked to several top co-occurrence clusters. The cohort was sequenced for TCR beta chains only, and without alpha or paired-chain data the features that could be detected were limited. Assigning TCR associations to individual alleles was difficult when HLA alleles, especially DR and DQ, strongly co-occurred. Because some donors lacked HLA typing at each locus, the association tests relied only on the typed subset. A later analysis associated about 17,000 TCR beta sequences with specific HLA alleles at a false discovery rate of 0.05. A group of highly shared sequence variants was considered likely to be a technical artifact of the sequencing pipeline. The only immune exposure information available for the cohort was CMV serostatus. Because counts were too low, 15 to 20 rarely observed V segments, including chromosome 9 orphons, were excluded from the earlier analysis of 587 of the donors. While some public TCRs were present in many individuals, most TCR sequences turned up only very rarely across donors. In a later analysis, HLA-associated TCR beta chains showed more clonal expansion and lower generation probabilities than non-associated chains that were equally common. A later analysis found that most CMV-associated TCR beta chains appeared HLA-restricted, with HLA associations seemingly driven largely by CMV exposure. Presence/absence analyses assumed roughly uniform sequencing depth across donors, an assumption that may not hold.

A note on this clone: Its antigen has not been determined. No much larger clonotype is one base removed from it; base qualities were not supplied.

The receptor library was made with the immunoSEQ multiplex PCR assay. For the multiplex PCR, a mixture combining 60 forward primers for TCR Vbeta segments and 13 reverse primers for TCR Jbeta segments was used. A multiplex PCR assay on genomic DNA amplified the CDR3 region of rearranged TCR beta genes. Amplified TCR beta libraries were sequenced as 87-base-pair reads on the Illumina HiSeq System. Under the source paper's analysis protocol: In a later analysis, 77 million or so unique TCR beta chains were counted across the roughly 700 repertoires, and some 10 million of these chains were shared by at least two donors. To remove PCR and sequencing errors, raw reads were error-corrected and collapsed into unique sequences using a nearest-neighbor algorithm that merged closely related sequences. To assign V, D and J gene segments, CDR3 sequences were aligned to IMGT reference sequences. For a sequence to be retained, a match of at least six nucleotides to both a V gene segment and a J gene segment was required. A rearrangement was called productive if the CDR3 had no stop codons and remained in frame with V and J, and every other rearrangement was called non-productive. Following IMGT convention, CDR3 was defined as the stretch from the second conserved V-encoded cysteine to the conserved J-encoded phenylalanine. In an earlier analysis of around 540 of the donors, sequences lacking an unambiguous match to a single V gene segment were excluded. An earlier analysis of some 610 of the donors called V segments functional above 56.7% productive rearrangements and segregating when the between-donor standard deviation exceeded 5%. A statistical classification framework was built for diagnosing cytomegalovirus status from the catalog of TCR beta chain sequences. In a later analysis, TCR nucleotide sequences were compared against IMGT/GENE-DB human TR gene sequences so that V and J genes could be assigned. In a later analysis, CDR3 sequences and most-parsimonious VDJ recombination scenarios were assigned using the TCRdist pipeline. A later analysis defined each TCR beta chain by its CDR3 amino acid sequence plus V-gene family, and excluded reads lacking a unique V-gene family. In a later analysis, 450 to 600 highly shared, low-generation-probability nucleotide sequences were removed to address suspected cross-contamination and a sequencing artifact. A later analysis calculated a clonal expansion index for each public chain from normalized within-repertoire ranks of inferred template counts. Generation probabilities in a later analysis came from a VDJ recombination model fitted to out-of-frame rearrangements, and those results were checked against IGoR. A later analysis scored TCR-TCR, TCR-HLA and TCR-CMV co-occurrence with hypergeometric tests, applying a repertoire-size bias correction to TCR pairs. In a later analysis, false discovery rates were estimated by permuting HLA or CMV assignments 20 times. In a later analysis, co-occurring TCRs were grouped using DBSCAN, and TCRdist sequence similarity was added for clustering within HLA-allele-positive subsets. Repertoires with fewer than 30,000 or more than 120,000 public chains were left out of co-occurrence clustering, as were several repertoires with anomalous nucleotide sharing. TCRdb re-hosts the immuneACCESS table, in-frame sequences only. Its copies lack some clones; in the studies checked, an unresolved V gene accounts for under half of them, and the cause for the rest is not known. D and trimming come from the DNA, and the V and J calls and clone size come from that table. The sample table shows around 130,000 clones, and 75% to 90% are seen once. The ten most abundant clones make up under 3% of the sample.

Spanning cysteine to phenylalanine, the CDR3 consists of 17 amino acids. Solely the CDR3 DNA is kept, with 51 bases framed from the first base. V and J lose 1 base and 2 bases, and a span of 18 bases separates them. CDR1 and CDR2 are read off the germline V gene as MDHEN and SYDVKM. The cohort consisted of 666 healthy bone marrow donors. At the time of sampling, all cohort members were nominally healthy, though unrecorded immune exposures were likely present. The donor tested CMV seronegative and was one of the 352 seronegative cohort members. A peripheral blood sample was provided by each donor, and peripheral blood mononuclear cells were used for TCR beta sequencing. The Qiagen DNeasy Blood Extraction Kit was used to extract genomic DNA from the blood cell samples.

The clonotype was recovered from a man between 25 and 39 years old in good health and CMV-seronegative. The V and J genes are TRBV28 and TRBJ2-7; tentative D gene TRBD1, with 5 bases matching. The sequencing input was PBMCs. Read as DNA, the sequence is TGTGCCAGCAGTTTATTCAGGTTCCGGCAGGGCCCCTACGAGCAGTACTTC. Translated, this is CASSLFRFRQGPYEQYF.